In this sample, the clone carrying this T cell receptor beta chain turned up a few times. Antigen: not known. The data are from a study of T cell repertoires in cytomegalovirus infection. Germline CDR1 and CDR2: MNHEY and SVGEGT. The CDR3 has 12 residues. After removal of 6 bases from V and 7 bases from J, the junction contained 6 bases not matched to a gene. General observations from the study: Dominating the ex vivo response were TCR beta clonotypes that were CMV-specific and HLA-C-restricted.

TCRdb re-called the reads through MiXCR, storing one row per CDR3 protein. The table has 450,000 to 650,000 distinct CDR3 sequences, about 39% seen once. This TCR derives from a human donor in good health (CMV status not recorded). Some clones in this sample may be carry-over from other donors' samples. The V gene is TRBV6-2 or TRBV6-3, the J gene TRBJ2-7, with 7 bases that match TRBD1. The specimen comprised cultured PBMCs, sampled from culture after CMV antigen stimulation. The chain's CDR3 is CASRTDRWEQYF. Written as DNA, the CDR3 is TGTGCCAGCAGAACGGACAGGTGGGAGCAGTACTTC.